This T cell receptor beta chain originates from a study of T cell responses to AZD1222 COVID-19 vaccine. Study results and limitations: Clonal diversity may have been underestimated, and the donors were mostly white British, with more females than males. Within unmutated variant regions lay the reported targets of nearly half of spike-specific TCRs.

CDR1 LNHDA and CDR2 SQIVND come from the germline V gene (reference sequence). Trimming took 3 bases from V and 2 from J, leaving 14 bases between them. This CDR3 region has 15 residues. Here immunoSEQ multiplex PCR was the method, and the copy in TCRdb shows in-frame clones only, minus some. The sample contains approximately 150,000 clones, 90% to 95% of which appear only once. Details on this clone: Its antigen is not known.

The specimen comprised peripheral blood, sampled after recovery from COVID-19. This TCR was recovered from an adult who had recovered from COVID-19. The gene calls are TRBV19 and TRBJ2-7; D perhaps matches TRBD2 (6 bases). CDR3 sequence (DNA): TGTGCCAGTAGTATCGGAGGGAGACTTACCTACGAGCAGTACTTC. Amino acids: CASSIGGRLTYEQYF.